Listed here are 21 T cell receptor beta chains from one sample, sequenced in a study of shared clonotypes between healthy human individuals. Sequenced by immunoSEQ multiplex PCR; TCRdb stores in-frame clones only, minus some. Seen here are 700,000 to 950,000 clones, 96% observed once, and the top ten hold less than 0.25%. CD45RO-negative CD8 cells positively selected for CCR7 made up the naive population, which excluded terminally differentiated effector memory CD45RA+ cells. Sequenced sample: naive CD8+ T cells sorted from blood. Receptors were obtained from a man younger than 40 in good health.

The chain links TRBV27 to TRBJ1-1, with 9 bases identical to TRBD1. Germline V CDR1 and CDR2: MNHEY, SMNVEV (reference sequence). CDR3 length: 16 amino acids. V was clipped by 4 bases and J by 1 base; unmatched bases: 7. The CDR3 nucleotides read TGTGCCAGCAGTTCCATCCCGGGACAGGGGAACACTGAAGCTTTCTTT. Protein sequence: CASSSIPGQGNTEAFF.

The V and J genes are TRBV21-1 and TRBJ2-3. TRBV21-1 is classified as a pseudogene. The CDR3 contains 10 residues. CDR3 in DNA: TGTGCCATCCCAAAGAATACGCAGTATTTT. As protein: CAIPKNTQYF.

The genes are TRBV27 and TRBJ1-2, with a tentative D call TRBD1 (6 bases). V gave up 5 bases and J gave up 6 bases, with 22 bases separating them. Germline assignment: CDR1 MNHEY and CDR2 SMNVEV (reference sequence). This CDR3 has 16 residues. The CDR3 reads CASSPGTLADLNGYTF. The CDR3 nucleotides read TGTGCCAGCAGTCCAGGGACACTAGCGGACCTCAATGGCTACACCTTC.

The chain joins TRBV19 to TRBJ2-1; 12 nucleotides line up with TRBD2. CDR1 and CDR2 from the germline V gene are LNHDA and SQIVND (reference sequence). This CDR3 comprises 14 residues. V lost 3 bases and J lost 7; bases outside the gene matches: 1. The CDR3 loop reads CASSIGTSGNEQFF. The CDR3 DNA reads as TGTGCCAGTAGTATCGGGACTAGCGGGAATGAGCAGTTCTTC.

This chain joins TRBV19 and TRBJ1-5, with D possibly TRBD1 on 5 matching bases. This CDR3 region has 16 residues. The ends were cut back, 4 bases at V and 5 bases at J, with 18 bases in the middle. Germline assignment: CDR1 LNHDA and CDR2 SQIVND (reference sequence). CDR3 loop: CASSTTGTYIDQPQHF. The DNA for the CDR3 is TGTGCCAGTAGTACTACCGGGACTTACATCGATCAGCCCCAGCATTTT. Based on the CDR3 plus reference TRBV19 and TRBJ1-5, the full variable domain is DGGITQSPKYLFRKEGQNVTLSCEQNLNHDAMYWYRQDPGQGLRLIYYSQIVNDFQKGDIAEGYSVSREKKESFPLTVTSAQKNPTAFYLCASSTTGTYIDQPQHFGDGTRLSIL.

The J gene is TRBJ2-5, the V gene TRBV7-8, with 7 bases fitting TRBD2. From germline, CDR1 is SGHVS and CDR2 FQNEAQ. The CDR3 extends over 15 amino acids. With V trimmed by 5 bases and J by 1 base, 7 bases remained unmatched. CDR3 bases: TGTGCCAGCAGCCCCGAGGGACTAACCCAAGAGACCCAGTACTTC. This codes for CASSPEGLTQETQYF.

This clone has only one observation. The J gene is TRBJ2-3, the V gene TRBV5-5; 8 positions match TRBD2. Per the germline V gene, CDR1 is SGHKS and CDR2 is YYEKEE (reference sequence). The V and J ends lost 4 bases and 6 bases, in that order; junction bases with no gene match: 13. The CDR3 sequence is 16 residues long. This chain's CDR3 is CASSQPRAGGFDTQYF. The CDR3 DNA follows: TGTGCCAGCAGCCAACCTCGCGCGGGGGGATTCGATACGCAGTATTTT.

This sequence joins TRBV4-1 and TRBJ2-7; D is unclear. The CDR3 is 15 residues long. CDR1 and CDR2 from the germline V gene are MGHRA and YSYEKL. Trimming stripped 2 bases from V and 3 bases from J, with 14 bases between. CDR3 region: CASSQIGQTFYEQYF. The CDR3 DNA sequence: TGCGCCAGCAGCCAAATTGGGCAGACTTTCTACGAGCAGTACTTC.

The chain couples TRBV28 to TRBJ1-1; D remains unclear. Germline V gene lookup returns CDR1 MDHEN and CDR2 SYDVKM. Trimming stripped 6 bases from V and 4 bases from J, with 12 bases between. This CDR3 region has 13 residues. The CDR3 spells CASSLPTATEAFF. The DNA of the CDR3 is TGTGCCAGCAGCCTTCCCACAGCCACTGAAGCTTTCTTT.

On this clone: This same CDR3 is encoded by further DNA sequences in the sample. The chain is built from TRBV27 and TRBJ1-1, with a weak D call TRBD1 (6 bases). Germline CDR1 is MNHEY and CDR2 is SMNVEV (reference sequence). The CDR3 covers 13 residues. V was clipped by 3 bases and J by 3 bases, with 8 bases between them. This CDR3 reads CASSFEGDTEAFF. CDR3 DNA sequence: TGTGCCAGCAGTTTTGAGGGGGACACTGAAGCTTTCTTT.

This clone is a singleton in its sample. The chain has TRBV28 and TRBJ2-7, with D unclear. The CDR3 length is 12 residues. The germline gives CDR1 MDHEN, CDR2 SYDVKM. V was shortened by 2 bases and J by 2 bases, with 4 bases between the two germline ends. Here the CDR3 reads CASSLIAYEQYF. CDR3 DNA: TGTGCCAGCAGTTTAATCGCCTACGAGCAGTACTTC.

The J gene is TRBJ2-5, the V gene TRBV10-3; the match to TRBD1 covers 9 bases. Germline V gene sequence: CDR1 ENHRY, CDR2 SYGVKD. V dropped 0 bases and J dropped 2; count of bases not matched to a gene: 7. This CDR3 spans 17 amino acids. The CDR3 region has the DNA TGTGCCATCAGTGAGTCGGGGACAGGGCTTATACAAGAGACCCAGTACTTC. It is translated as CAISESGTGLIQETQYF.

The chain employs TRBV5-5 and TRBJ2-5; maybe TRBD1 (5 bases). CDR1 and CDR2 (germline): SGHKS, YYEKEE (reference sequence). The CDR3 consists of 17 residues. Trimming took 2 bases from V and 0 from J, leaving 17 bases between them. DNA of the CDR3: TGTGCCAGCAGCTTCGACGAACCAGACAGCAACCAAGAGACCCAGTACTTC. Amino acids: CASSFDEPDSNQETQYF.

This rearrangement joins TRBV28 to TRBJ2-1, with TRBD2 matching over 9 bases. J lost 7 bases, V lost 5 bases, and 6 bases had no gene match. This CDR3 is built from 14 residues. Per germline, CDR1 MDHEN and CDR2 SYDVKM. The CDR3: CASSRSSGVNEQFF. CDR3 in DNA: TGTGCCAGCAGTAGGTCTAGCGGGGTGAATGAGCAGTTCTTC.

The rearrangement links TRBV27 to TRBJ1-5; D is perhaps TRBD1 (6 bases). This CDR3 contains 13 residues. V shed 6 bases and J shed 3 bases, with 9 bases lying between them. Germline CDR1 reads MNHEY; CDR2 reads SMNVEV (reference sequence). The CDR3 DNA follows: TGTGCCAGCAGCACAGGGATCAATCAGCCCCAGCATTTT. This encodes CASSTGINQPQHF.

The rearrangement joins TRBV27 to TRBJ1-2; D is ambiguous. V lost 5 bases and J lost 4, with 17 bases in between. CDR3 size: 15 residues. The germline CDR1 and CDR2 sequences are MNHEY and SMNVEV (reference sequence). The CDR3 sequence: CASSPREGWAYGYTF. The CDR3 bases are TGTGCCAGCAGTCCTCGGGAGGGTTGGGCCTATGGCTACACCTTC.

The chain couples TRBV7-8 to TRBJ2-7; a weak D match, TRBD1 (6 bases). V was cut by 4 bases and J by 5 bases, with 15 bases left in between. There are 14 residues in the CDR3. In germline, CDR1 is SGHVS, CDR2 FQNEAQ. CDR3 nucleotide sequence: TGTGCCAGCAGCTCCGCAGGGGCCCCACACGAGCAGTACTTC. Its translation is CASSSAGAPHEQYF.

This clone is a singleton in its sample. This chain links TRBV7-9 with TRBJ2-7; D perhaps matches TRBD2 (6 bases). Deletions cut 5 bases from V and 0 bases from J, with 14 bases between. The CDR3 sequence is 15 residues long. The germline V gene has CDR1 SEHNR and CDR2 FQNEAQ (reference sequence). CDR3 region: CASSPWDSSSYEQYF. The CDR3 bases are TGTGCCAGCAGCCCGTGGGACTCGAGCTCCTACGAGCAGTACTTC.

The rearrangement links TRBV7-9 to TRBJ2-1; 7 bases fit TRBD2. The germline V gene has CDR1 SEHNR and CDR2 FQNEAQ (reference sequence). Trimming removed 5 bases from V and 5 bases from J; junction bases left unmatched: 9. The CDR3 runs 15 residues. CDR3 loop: CASSPQGSGHNEQFF. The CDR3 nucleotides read TGTGCCAGCAGCCCCCAAGGTAGCGGGCACAATGAGCAGTTCTTC.

The CDR3 DNA is TGTGCCAGCAGCTTGGGGGGCATCGATCCCCAGCATTTT. It translates to CASSLGGIDPQHF. The chain has TRBV5-6 and TRBJ1-5; D is perhaps TRBD1 (5 bases). V lost 0 bases, J lost 10 bases, and 11 bases lay in between. Germline V CDR1 and CDR2: SGHDT, YYEEEE. This CDR3 region has 13 residues.

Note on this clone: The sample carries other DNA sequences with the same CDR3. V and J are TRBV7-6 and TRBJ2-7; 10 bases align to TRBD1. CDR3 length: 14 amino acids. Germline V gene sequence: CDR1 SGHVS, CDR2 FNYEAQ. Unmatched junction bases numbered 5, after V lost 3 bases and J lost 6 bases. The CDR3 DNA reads TGTGCCAGCAGCTTCCGGGACAGGGGTAGCGAGCAGTACTTC. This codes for CASSFRDRGSEQYF.